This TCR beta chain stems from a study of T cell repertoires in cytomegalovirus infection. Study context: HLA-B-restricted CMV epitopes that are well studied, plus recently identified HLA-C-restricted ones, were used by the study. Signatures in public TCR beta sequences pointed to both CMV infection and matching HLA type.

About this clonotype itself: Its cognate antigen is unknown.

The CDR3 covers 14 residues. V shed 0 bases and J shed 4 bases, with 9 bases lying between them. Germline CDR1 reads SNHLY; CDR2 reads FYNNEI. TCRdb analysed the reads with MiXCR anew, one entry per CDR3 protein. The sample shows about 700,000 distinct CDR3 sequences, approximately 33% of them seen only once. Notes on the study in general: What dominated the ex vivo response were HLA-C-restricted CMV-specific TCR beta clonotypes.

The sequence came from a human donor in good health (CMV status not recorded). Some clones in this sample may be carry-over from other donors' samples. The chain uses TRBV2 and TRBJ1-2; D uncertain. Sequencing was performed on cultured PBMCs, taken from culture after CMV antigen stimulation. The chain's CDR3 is CASSEASGVYGYTF. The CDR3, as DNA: TGTGCCAGCAGTGAAGCGTCGGGCGTCTATGGCTACACCTTC.